The T cell receptor (beta chain) described here comes from a study of cytomegalovirus exposure and HLA in healthy donors. PCR primers comprised 60 Vbeta and 13 Jbeta primers. The method was immunoSEQ multiplex PCR; TCRdb's version includes in-frame clones alone and lacks a portion of them. Of 130,000 or so clones listed, approximately 77% are singletons. CDR1 is LNHDA and CDR2 is SQIVND in the germline V gene (reference sequence). V lost 1 base, J lost 6 bases, and 11 bases stayed unmatched. CDR3 length: 17 residues. This receptor was taken from a woman aged 40 to 49 in good health and CMV-seronegative. V is TRBV19 and J is TRBJ2-1; 8 nucleotides match TRBD2. Source material: PBMCs. CDR3 DNA sequence: TGTGCCAGTAGTATAGGCGACCTAGCGGGCCTCCGCAATGAGCAGTTCTTC. Amino acids: CASSIGDLAGLRNEQFF.